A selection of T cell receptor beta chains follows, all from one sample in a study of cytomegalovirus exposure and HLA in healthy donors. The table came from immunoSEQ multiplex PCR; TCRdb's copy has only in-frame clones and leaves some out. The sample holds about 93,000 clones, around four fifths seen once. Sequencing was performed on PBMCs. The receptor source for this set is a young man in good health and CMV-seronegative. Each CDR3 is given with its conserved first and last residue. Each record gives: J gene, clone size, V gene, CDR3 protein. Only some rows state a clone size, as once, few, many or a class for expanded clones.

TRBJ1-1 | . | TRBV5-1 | CASSLGGSGDEAFF
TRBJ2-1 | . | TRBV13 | CASSYTTSGLLSYNEQFF
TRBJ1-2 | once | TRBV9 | CASSPRTGGYGYTF
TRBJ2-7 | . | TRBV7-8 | CASSLGVGGYEQYF
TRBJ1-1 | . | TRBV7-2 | CASSLVWGRSNTEAFF
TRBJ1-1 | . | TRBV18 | CASSPWTGREDTEAFF
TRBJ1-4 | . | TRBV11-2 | CASSPTGATNEKLFF
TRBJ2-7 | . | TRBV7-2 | CASSLSISYEQYF
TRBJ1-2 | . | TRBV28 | CASNRGAGADGYTF
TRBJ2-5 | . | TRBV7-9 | CASSASGLAGGSETQYF
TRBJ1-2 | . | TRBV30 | CAWTTSGVYTF
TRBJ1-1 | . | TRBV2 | CASSGGGGPFF
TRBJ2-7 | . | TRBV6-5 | CASSYSPDSSYEQYF
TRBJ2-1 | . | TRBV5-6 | CASSLGRGVEQFF
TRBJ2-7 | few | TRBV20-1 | CSAGGPLEQYF
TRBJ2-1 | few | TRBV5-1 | CASSLGQGVREQFF
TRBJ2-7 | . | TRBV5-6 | CASTQGSGYEQYF
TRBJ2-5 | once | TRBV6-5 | CASSPSSGIGETQYF
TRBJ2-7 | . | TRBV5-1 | CASTLGQGVSREQYF
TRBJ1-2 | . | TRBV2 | CASSGIPDRAEGYTF
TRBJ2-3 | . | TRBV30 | CAWSISGRLRDTQYF
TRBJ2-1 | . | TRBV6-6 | CASSYSMYRGNEQFF
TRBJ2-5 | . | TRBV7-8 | CASSPQFGRGDETQYF
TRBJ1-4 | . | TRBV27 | CASMKLNEKLFF
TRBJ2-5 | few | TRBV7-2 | CASSLTAGSETQYF
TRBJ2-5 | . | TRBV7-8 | CASRSVETQYF
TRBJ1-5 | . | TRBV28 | CASSKPRVTLQPQHF
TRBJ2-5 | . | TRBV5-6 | CASSLQGQETQYF
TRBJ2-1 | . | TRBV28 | CASTTQDSYNEQFF
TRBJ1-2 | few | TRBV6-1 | CASSDPGWLGYTF
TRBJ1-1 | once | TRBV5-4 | CASNPKGAVMNTEAFF
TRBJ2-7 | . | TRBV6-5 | CASSGGASSLNEQYF
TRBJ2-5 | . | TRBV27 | CASRPQAQETQYF
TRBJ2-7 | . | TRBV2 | CASSEAPVGGEQYF
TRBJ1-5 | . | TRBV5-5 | CASSLVGGNQPQHF
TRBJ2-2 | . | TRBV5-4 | CASSAIPSGKVGELFF
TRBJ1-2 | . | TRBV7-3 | CASSLSQGNGCTF
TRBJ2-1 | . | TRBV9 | CASSVAPGSYNEQFF
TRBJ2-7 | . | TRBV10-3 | CAIAQPRGQGADEQYF
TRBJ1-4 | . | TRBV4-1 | CASSQEGTGKKLFF
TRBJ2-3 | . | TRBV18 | CASSPMGPGQGGADTQYF
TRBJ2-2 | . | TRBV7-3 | CASSLIRDTEYGELFF